The 11 T cell receptor beta chains listed next were all sequenced from one sample in a study of OX40 agonist ivuxolimab in advanced cancers. Clones were read by immunoSEQ multiplex PCR, and TCRdb kept only the in-frame ones, dropping some. In the table there are tens of thousands of clones, more than 90% of which are singletons. The sequences come from CD4+ or CD8+ T cells sorted from blood, collected in a trial of the OX40 agonist ivuxolimab. These receptors all come from an adult with an advanced solid tumor such as melanoma, head and neck, liver or kidney cancer.

The chain joins TRBV11-2 to TRBJ2-1, with D perhaps TRBD2 (7 bases). The V and J ends lost 3 bases and 6 bases respectively, with 12 bases between them. Germline CDR1 is SGHAT and CDR2 is FQNNGV. The CDR3 runs 14 residues. DNA of the CDR3: TGTGCCAGCAGCTTGGAGGGGGGGATCAATGAGCAGTTCTTC. It specifies CASSLEGGINEQFF.

The chain joins TRBV7-8 to TRBJ1-5, with TRBD1 matching over 7 bases. Trimming took 6 bases from V and 7 from J; bases not matched to a gene: 9. Germline V lookup: CDR1 SGHVS, CDR2 FQNEAQ. The CDR3 is 14 residues long. CDR3 sequence (DNA): TGTGCCAGCAGTTACGACAGGGTATCGCAGCCCCAGCATTTT. It is translated as CASSYDRVSQPQHF.

V gene TRBV7-8 combines with J gene TRBJ2-5; D may be TRBD2 (6 bases). The germline V gene encodes CDR1 SGHVS and CDR2 FQNEAQ. The CDR3 length is 16 residues. Trimming took off 5 bases at V and 6 bases at J, with 22 bases between the two ends. The CDR3 coding sequence is TGTGCCAGCAGCCCCCCGGGAGACCCTCCGGGAAAGACCCAGTACTTC. Translating gives CASSPPGDPPGKTQYF.

The V gene is TRBV19, the J gene TRBJ2-3; D uncertain. The V end lost 5 bases, the J end lost 1 base, and 7 bases lay between the germline ends. This CDR3 is built from 13 residues. Germline CDR1 LNHDA, CDR2 SQIVND (reference sequence). The CDR3 sequence is CASSLVRTDTQYF. DNA of the CDR3: TGTGCCAGTAGTCTGGTGCGCACAGATACGCAGTATTTT.

The chain has TRBV11-2 and TRBJ2-5; a weak D match, TRBD1 (6 bases). CDR3 length: 17 amino acids. The ends were cut back, 5 bases at V and 1 base at J, with 20 bases in the middle. Germline V lookup: CDR1 SGHAT, CDR2 FQNNGV. CDR3 nucleotide sequence: TGTGCCAGCAGCCCTCACCCCCATGGACAGATCCAAGAGACCCAGTACTTC. It translates to CASSPHPHGQIQETQYF.

On this clone: In the same sample, other DNA sequences code for this CDR3. The CDR3 is CASSLAGSYEQYF. CDR3 nucleotide sequence: TGCGCCAGCAGCTTGGCAGGGTCCTACGAGCAGTACTTC. The chain carries TRBV5-1 and TRBJ2-7; TRBD1 might be the D (5 bases). The ends were cut back, 0 bases at V and 1 base at J, with 5 bases in the middle. The CDR3 runs 13 residues. The germline V gene has CDR1 SGHRS and CDR2 YFSETQ.

This chain connects TRBV10-3 to TRBJ1-5; D is undetermined. Germline values: CDR1 ENHRY, CDR2 SYGVKD. The CDR3 runs to 15 residues. Trimming shortened V by 2 bases and J by 0 bases, and 8 bases separated the two germline ends. CDR3 in amino acids: CAISELWDSNQPQHF. The CDR3 DNA follows: TGTGCCATCAGTGAGCTGTGGGATAGCAATCAGCCCCAGCATTTT.

The gene calls are TRBV4-1 and TRBJ2-2; D ambiguous. V dropped 1 base and J dropped 5 bases, with 5 bases sitting between them. The CDR3 spans 13 residues. Germline-derived CDR1 and CDR2 are MGHRA and YSYEKL. In nucleotides, the CDR3 is TGCGCCAGCAGCCAAGGACCAACCGGGGAGCTGTTTTTT. It translates to CASSQGPTGELFF.

The CDR3 here is CASSHGTSGETQYF. For the CDR3, the DNA is TGTGCCAGCAGTCACGGGACTAGCGGGGAGACCCAGTACTTC. The chain employs TRBV27 and TRBJ2-5; the match to TRBD2 covers 12 bases. The germline V gene has CDR1 MNHEY and CDR2 SMNVEV (reference sequence). V lost 5 bases and J lost 5; bases outside the gene matches: 3. The CDR3 covers 14 residues.

This chain links TRBV29-1 with TRBJ2-1; 8 bases map to TRBD2. The CDR3 totals 18 residues. CDR1 is SQVTM, CDR2 ANQGSEA, per germline. With 1 base clipped from V and 1 base from J, the junction kept 12 bases outside the gene matches. CDR3 amino acids: CSVEGQAGAMFSYNEQFF. In DNA form, the CDR3 reads TGCAGCGTTGAAGGTCAAGCGGGGGCCATGTTTTCCTACAATGAGCAGTTCTTC.

The rearrangement links TRBV19 to TRBJ1-2, with no clear D. This CDR3 is built from 14 residues. Germline lookup yields CDR1 LNHDA and CDR2 SQIVND (reference sequence). V was shortened by 3 bases and J by 4 bases, with 12 bases between the two germline ends. In DNA form, the CDR3 reads TGTGCCAGTAGTATTTACGGGGAAGGCTATGGCTACACCTTC. Translating gives CASSIYGEGYGYTF. Supplemented by reference TRBV19 and TRBJ1-2, the full variable domain reads DGGITQSPKYLFRKEGQNVTLSCEQNLNHDAMYWYRQDPGQGLRLIYYSQIVNDFQKGDIAEGYSVSREKKESFPLTVTSAQKNPTAFYLCASSIYGEGYGYTFGSGTRLTVV.